This T cell receptor (beta chain) was sequenced for a study of post-analysis software for immune sequencing data. Notes on the study in general: Roughly five TRBV segments were significantly more frequent in patients than in controls. TRBV5-6, TRBV5-1 and TRBV20-1 were among these segments.

The length of the CDR3 is 13 residues. Trimming took off 5 bases at V and 0 bases at J, with 6 bases between the two ends. Germline V gene lookup returns CDR1 KGHDR and CDR2 SFDVKD. Presence of unique molecular identifiers characterized the TCR beta cDNA libraries. From the PCR reads, TCRdb called clonotypes with MiXCR, one entry per CDR3 protein. The repertoire holds some 890,000 distinct CDR3 sequences, with about 50% as singletons. There are a few counts of this clonotype. Its antigen is as yet unknown. The chain couples TRBV24-1 to TRBJ2-5; D unclear. Sequences were obtained from blood. The receptor was isolated from a girl aged 10 to 17 with multiple sclerosis. In DNA, the CDR3 is TGTGCCACCAGTGCAGTAAACCAAGAGACCCAGTACTTC. It codes for CATSAVNQETQYF.